The present entry profiles one TCR beta chain with its context. This clone's antigen is unknown. No much larger clonotype is one base removed from it; base qualities were not supplied. One collaborating source in Seattle enrolled patients while the patients were actively infected and followed the patients over time throughout the course of disease. Whole blood was collected in K2EDTA tubes by collaborating institutions according to the institutions' own protocols. For TCRbeta analysis, collaborator samples were shipped as frozen whole blood, as isolated PBMCs, or as DNA extracted from either sample type. This entry belongs to a study of blood T cell repertoires in COVID-19 (dated by TCRdb to between 2020 and 2021). About the investigation overall: Collaborator samples came from the United States, Italy and Spain and covered acute and convalescent phases of COVID-19. The material from the prospective study consisted of cDNA or gDNA derived from T cells, B-cell-depleted T cells, or PBMCs. The dataset comprised deeply sampled blood TCRbeta repertoires from subjects exposed to, actively infected with, or recovered from COVID-19. The repertoires were made available in a free public database intended to serve as a resource for research on the immune response to SARS-CoV-2. Samples came from the ongoing ImmuneRACE study (first 160 participants) plus 1,254 subjects from 6 global collaborators. Nearly every sample came with metadata listing a de-identified subject ID, COVID-19 status, age in years and sex. HLA class I and class II types, where available, came from metadata supplied by the sample provider rather than from assay-based typing. Broader findings and caveats from the paper: How much clinical and demographic metadata was included differed by source and by participant, and the metadata was provided uncurated.

The immunoSEQ Assay, a bias-controlled multiplex PCR, was used to amplify TCRbeta CDR3 regions from genomic DNA. The study's processing was this. The number of nucleated cells in each sample was estimated from the amplification of reference gene primers within the assay. Sequence reads were collapsed and filtered to measure the absolute abundance of every unique TCRbeta CDR3 rearrangement. For each sample, productive Simpson clonality was calculated as the square root of Simpson's diversity index over productive rearrangements. Held by TCRdb, this immuneACCESS table contains in-frame sequences only and omits some clones. Under half of the omission traces to an unresolved V gene where checked; the cause of the rest is unknown. V and J calls plus clone size are reproduced from that table; the DNA served to infer D and trimming. Recorded for this sample are approximately 300,000 clones; approximately 92% of them occurred a single time. The ten largest clones represent about 7% of the sample.

The germline V and J ends show losses of 5 bases and 6 bases respectively, and no gene match explains 6 bases of the junction. Including the terminal cysteine and phenylalanine, the CDR3 comprises 14 residues. Only the CDR3 part of the read is kept: 42 bases, read in frame from the first base. CDR1 SGDLS and CDR2 YYNGEE are derived from the germline V gene. Sequenced sample: peripheral blood. The clonotype was recovered from a woman under 40 with COVID-19, enrolled during active disease. The rearranged chain carries TRBV9 and TRBJ2-2; 8 central bases correspond to TRBD2. The DNA sequence is given as TGTGCCAGCAGAAGCGGGAGAACCGCCGGGGAGCTGTTTTTT. Translation gives CASRSGRTAGELFF.